This paragraph reports one T cell receptor beta chain. Its antigen specificity is not known. No per-base quality is available; no much larger clone lies one base away. This sample stems from a study of T cell responses to AZD1222 COVID-19 vaccine (dated by TCRdb to the early 2020s). For the wider study: AZD1222 recipients with second doses at about 4 weeks or about 12 weeks were pooled, because spike-specific TCR depth and breadth did not differ between schedules. A total of more than 230 trial participants underwent TCR sequencing, of whom approximately 210 received two doses of AZD1222 and about 25 received two doses of the MenACWY control vaccine. Trial participants were enrolled into age subgroups of 18-55, 56-69 and 70-plus years, which contained approximately 150, 30 and 60 TCR-sequenced participants, respectively.

The CDR3 regions of human TCRbeta chains were analyzed by immunosequencing. The source study handled its data this way. Repertoire TCRs were checked for matches against a reference library of SARS-CoV-2-specific TCRs that had been generated using the MIRA antigen-specificity platform. Breadth meant the fraction of unique TCRs that were SARS-CoV-2-associated, whereas depth meant the fraction of total T cells that were SARS-CoV-2-associated. Using the MIRA data, every spike-specific TCR was mapped to the spike region that the TCR reacted to and assigned to either a CD4 or a CD8 class. Log10-transformed breadth and depth values were compared by one-way ANOVA with Sidak's multiple comparisons tests. TCRdb holds this immuneACCESS table with in-frame rearrangements only. Some clones are missing; in checked studies, unresolved V genes explain under half, and the rest has no known cause. Clonal size and the V and J genes are those of that table, whereas D and trimming came from the DNA. Present in this sample are roughly 53,000 clones, around 84% of which were seen just once. Together, the top ten hold 25% to 30% of the sample.

The study at large found these results: Most participants were white British and females outnumbered males, and the authors suggested that clonal diversity may have been underestimated. Epitopes outside the regions mutated in the B.1.351 and B.1.1.7 variants were reportedly recognized by nearly half of the unique spike-specific TCRs. Spike-specific TCR breadth and depth rose significantly after two AZD1222 doses compared with day 0 and with MenACWY recipients. No day 14 peak-response samples were available, so repertoires were characterized only after the peak T cell response. The whole spike protein was spanned by vaccine-associated CD4 TCRs, and dominant responses were seen in regions 160-218 and 743-854. In the small 56-69-year group, the increase in depth fell short of significance, most likely because of low power. Conclusions about previously exposed vaccinees were limited because only six AZD1222 recipients were SARS-CoV-2 seropositive at baseline.

V is trimmed back by 5 bases and J by 5 bases, and the junction contains 11 bases that no gene match accounts for. From cysteine to phenylalanine, the CDR3 is 16 amino acids long. The only DNA kept is the CDR3, 48 bases in frame from the first base. CDR1 and CDR2 are drawn from the germline V gene (reference sequence): LNHDA, SQIVND. What the time point label conveys for this sample: baseline before first vaccination. Samples from vaccinated people were obtained from the UK trials COV001 and COV002, which included a single-blind randomized controlled phase 2/3 trial of AZD1222 (ChAdOx1 nCoV-19) in healthy adults. For TCRbeta chain sequencing, PBMC samples from trial participants were taken at day 0 and at day 28 after the second dose.

The sample here was peripheral blood, taken on day 0 of AZD1222 vaccination. The chain uses TRBV19 and TRBJ2-5, and 10 bases in between align with TRBD2. This clonotype was obtained from an adult in good health. The CDR3 region reads CASSPPGSGRWETQYF. DNA sequence: TGTGCCAGTAGTCCGCCGGGTAGCGGGAGGTGGGAGACCCAGTACTTC.